A single sample gave rise to the 30 T cell receptor beta chains below, sequenced in a study of OX40 agonist ivuxolimab in advanced cancers. Sequencing used immunoSEQ multiplex PCR; TCRdb keeps in-frame clones, though not all of them. The sample gives around 20,000 clones, about nine tenths of which show up once; roughly a fifth is in the top ten. The sample was CD4+ or CD8+ T cells sorted from blood, taken in a trial of the OX40 agonist ivuxolimab. All receptors come from an adult with an advanced solid tumor such as melanoma, head and neck, liver or kidney cancer.

The chain joins TRBV29-1 to TRBJ2-7, with TRBD2 identical over 8 bases. This CDR3 spans 14 amino acids. CDR1 is SQVTM and CDR2 is ANQGSEA in the germline V gene. V gave up 5 bases and J gave up 7 bases; unmatched junction bases: 13. CDR3 amino acids: CSVPTGGRSGEQYF. The CDR3 DNA is TGCAGCGTTCCAACGGGGGGGCGATCGGGAGAGCAGTACTTC.

The V call is TRBV27, the J call TRBJ2-7; TRBD1 matches 9 bases. The germline V gene has CDR1 MNHEY and CDR2 SMNVEV (reference sequence). This CDR3 contains 13 residues. V lost 6 bases to trimming and J lost 4 bases; unmatched junction nucleotides: 4. The CDR3 loop is CASRQGTGYEQYF. CDR3 DNA sequence: TGTGCCAGCAGGCAAGGGACAGGGTACGAGCAGTACTTC.

V gene TRBV27 combines with J gene TRBJ2-1; the match to TRBD1 covers 9 bases. V gave up 5 bases and J gave up 6 bases; unmatched junction bases: 11. The CDR3 covers 16 residues. Germline V gene data show CDR1 as MNHEY and CDR2 as SMNVEV (reference sequence). CDR3 amino acids: CASSPLDRGIGNEQFF. In DNA, the CDR3 is TGTGCCAGCAGTCCATTGGACAGGGGCATAGGCAATGAGCAGTTCTTC.

The chain couples TRBV19 to TRBJ2-3, with D tentatively TRBD1 or TRBD2 (5 bases each). The CDR3 spans 13 residues. Germline V gene data show CDR1 as LNHDA and CDR2 as SQIVND (reference sequence). Trimming pared 5 bases from V and 4 bases from J, leaving 10 bases between. The CDR3 region has the DNA TGTGCCAGTAGTGGGATGGGGGCAGATACGCAGTATTTT. Translated: CASSGMGADTQYF.

This clone was detected only once. This sequence joins TRBV21-1 and TRBJ2-3; TRBD2 is the table's D call, not checked against the DNA. TRBV21-1 is marked as a pseudogene. The CDR3 covers 18 residues. CDR3 region: CASSHIHLRDYDLDTQYF. CDR3 sequence (DNA): TGTGCCAGCAGCCACATTCACCTACGGGACTATGATTTAGATACGCAGTATTTT.

This clone was found once. The V and J genes are TRBV18 and TRBJ2-1; 7 nucleotides line up with TRBD1. The germline gives CDR1 KGHSH, CDR2 LQKENI. V lost 2 bases and J lost 2; bases outside the gene matches: 3. This CDR3 spans 15 amino acids. CDR3 DNA sequence: TGTGCCAGCTCACCATGGGACAGCCCCTACAATGAGCAGTTCTTC. It yields the protein CASSPWDSPYNEQFF.

This clone was detected once. The chain carries TRBV27 and TRBJ2-7; weak D call: TRBD1 (5 bases). CDR3 length: 13 amino acids. In germline, CDR1 is MNHEY, CDR2 SMNVEV (reference sequence). The V end was cut by 2 bases, the J end by 2 bases, with 7 bases between. In DNA form, the CDR3 reads TGTGCCAGCAGTTTAGCAGGGCCCTACGAGCAGTACTTC. This gives the protein CASSLAGPYEQYF.

The chain has TRBV9 and TRBJ1-3; D unclear. Germline CDR1 SGDLS, CDR2 YYNGEE. Trimming took 1 base from V and 0 from J, leaving 8 bases between them. There are 15 residues in the CDR3. The CDR3 bases are TGTGCCAGCAGCGTAACGGCACTCTCTGGAAACACCATATATTTT. Encoded protein: CASSVTALSGNTIYF. Complete variable domain (other parts from reference TRBV9 and TRBJ1-3): DSGVTQTPKHLITATGQRVTLRCSPRSGDLSVYWYQQSLDQGLQFLIQYYNGEERAKGNILERFSAQQFPDLHSELNLSSLELGDSALYFCASSVTALSGNTIYFGEGSWLTVV.

The J gene is TRBJ1-2, the V gene TRBV7-8; D uncertain. With 0 bases removed from V and 0 bases from J, the gap between germline ends came to 14 bases. CDR1 and CDR2 from the germline V gene are SGHVS and FQNEAQ. This CDR3 has 17 amino acids. CDR3 residues: CASSLAGQVLTNYGYTF. In nucleotides, the CDR3 is TGTGCCAGCAGCTTAGCTGGGCAGGTTCTCACTAACTATGGCTACACCTTC.

The chain is built from TRBV7-9 and TRBJ2-7, with D possibly TRBD2 on 6 matching bases. V lost 0 bases to trimming and J lost 2 bases, with 8 bases between them. This CDR3 comprises 14 residues. The germline gives CDR1 SEHNR, CDR2 FQNEAQ (reference sequence). The CDR3 region is CASSLAGEAYEQYF. The CDR3 bases are TGTGCCAGCAGCTTAGCGGGGGAGGCCTACGAGCAGTACTTC.

In DNA, the CDR3 is TGCGCCAGCAGCCCGGAAACAGGGTGGCACACTGAAGCTTTCTTT. Its translation is CASSPETGWHTEAFF. This chain joins TRBV5-1 and TRBJ1-1, with D possibly TRBD1 on 6 matching bases. V was cut by 4 bases and J by 3 bases, with 16 bases left in between. Germline lookup yields CDR1 SGHRS and CDR2 YFSETQ. The CDR3 is 15 amino acids.

The chain combines TRBV7-9 with TRBJ1-1; 8 nucleotides agree with TRBD1. The length of the CDR3 is 15 residues. The V gene end was trimmed by 5 bases and the J gene end by 4 bases; junction bases not matched to a gene: 9. Looked up from germline, CDR1 is SEHNR and CDR2 is FQNEAQ (reference sequence). The CDR3 region is CASSHQDRVSTEAFF. The CDR3, as DNA: TGTGCCAGCAGCCATCAGGACAGGGTGAGCACTGAAGCTTTCTTT.

This rearrangement joins TRBV6-1 to TRBJ2-1, with no clear D. Germline V gene sequence: CDR1 MNHNS, CDR2 SASEGT. The CDR3 totals 11 residues. The V end lost 5 bases, the J end lost 7 bases, and 6 bases lay between the germline ends. Here the CDR3 DNA reads TGTGCCAGCAGTTACGGAAATGAGCAGTTCTTC. Protein product: CASSYGNEQFF.

The chain combines TRBV12-5 with TRBJ2-1, with 10 nucleotides matching TRBD2. Trimming at V came to 0 bases and at J to 2 bases, leaving 1 base not matched to a gene. Germline V gene sequence: CDR1 LGHNT, CDR2 FRNRAP. The CDR3 sequence is 16 residues long. The CDR3 reads CASGLVLAGPYNEQFF. The DNA for the CDR3 is TGTGCTAGTGGTTTGGTACTAGCGGGACCCTACAATGAGCAGTTCTTC.

The chain has TRBV7-9 and TRBJ1-1; D is uncertain. The CDR3 is 13 residues long. Deletions cut 5 bases from V and 5 bases from J, with 12 bases between. Germline CDR1 is SEHNR and CDR2 is FQNEAQ (reference sequence). CDR3 bases: TGTGCCAGCAGCCCCCTAAGCAAAACTGAAGCTTTCTTT. This translates into CASSPLSKTEAFF. Complete variable domain (other parts from reference TRBV7-9 and TRBJ1-1): DTGVSQNPRHKITKRGQNVTFRCDPISEHNRLYWYRQTLGQGPEFLTYFQNEAQLEKSRLLSDRFSAERPKGSFSTLEIQRTEQGDSAMYLCASSPLSKTEAFFGQGTRLTVV.

The CDR3 loop reads CAGRGEGTNEQFF. The DNA for the CDR3 is TGTGCCGGACGGGGGGAGGGCACCAATGAGCAGTTCTTC. The chain is built from TRBV7-9 and TRBJ2-1; 7 bases align to TRBD2. Per germline, CDR1 SEHNR and CDR2 FQNEAQ (reference sequence). The CDR3 spans 13 residues. The ends lost 11 bases at V and 6 bases at J; junction bases unmatched: 10.

The J gene is TRBJ1-1, the V gene TRBV9; 8 nucleotides align to TRBD1. Germline V CDR1 and CDR2: SGDLS, YYNGEE. The trim removed 5 bases at V and 0 bases at J, leaving 9 bases unmatched. The CDR3 covers 16 residues. The CDR3 region is CASSAPGGPLNTEAFF. CDR3 DNA: TGTGCCAGCAGTGCGCCAGGGGGCCCCCTGAACACTGAAGCTTTCTTT.

The chain joins TRBV5-8 to TRBJ2-2; D is unresolved. V was cut by 8 bases and J by 3 bases, with 11 bases left in between. Germline V CDR1 and CDR2: SGHTS, YDEGEE. This CDR3 contains 13 residues. CDR3 DNA: TGTGCCAGAACACGGAGAGACACCGGGGAGCTGTTTTTT. This codes for CARTRRDTGELFF.

The chain combines TRBV28 with TRBJ2-3; TRBD1 might be the D (5 bases). Germline V lookup: CDR1 MDHEN, CDR2 SYDVKM. The CDR3 extends over 15 amino acids. V dropped 3 bases and J dropped 4 bases, with 14 bases sitting between them. The CDR3 bases are TGTGCCAGCAGTTTTAGCAGGGTTTGGTCAGATACGCAGTATTTT. Translating gives CASSFSRVWSDTQYF.

This clone was seen only once. The chain couples TRBV6-5 to TRBJ2-2; D gene unclear. Germline V gives CDR1 MNHEY, CDR2 SVGAGI. Trimming stripped 2 bases from V and 6 bases from J, with 13 bases between. CDR3 size: 15 residues. The CDR3 reads CASSYRASLSGELFF. CDR3 nucleotides: TGTGCCAGCAGTTACAGGGCTAGTCTTTCCGGGGAGCTGTTTTTT.

The chain carries TRBV27 and TRBJ2-2; 7 positions match TRBD1. CDR1 and CDR2 (germline): MNHEY, SMNVEV (reference sequence). After removal of 8 bases from V and 7 bases from J, the junction contained 10 bases not matched to a gene. The CDR3 is 14 amino acids. The chain's CDR3 is CASGTLQGVGELFF. Written as DNA, the CDR3 is TGTGCCAGCGGGACGTTGCAGGGGGTCGGGGAGCTGTTTTTT.

The V call is TRBV6-1, the J call TRBJ2-1, with D perhaps TRBD2 (5 bases). The germline CDR1 and CDR2 sequences are MNHNS and SASEGT. V was shortened by 0 bases and J by 1 base, with 16 bases between the two germline ends. CDR3 size: 18 residues. Written as DNA, the CDR3 is TGTGCCAGCAGTGAAGCGTCCTACCGGGGATGGTCCTACAATGAGCAGTTCTTC. It is translated as CASSEASYRGWSYNEQFF.

The chain couples TRBV5-1 to TRBJ2-7, with D tentatively TRBD1 (6 bases). This CDR3 comprises 15 residues. Germline assignment: CDR1 SGHRS and CDR2 YFSETQ. The V end was cut by 4 bases, the J end by 4 bases, with 18 bases between. The CDR3 spells CASSGPGHDPYEQYF. CDR3 DNA sequence: TGCGCCAGCAGCGGCCCGGGACATGATCCTTACGAGCAGTACTTC.

This rearrangement joins TRBV9 to TRBJ1-2; 8 bases line up with TRBD1. Germline CDR1 is SGDLS and CDR2 is YYNGEE. V was clipped by 0 bases and J by 0 bases; unmatched bases: 7. This CDR3 contains 17 residues. CDR3 sequence: CASSVGPGGLPNYGYTF. The CDR3 bases are TGTGCCAGCAGCGTAGGGCCAGGGGGCCTTCCTAACTATGGCTACACCTTC. Drawing the rest from reference TRBV9 and TRBJ1-2, the complete variable domain is DSGVTQTPKHLITATGQRVTLRCSPRSGDLSVYWYQQSLDQGLQFLIQYYNGEERAKGNILERFSAQQFPDLHSELNLSSLELGDSALYFCASSVGPGGLPNYGYTFGSGTRLTVV.

This chain links TRBV28 with TRBJ2-5; maybe TRBD2 (6 bases). There are 15 residues in the CDR3. Germline V gene data show CDR1 as MDHEN and CDR2 as SYDVKM. Trimming removed 6 bases from V and 5 bases from J, with 19 bases in between. The CDR3 region has the DNA TGTGCCAGCAGCAAATGGGGGGAGGTCTGGGAGACCCAGTACTTC. Translating gives CASSKWGEVWETQYF.

V and J are TRBV5-1 and TRBJ2-2; 8 bases fit TRBD1. The germline V gene has CDR1 SGHRS and CDR2 YFSETQ. The CDR3 is 15 residues long. J was trimmed by 5 bases and V by 4 bases; bases with no gene match: 7. CDR3 coding DNA: TGCGCCAGCAGCGACGGGACAGGACTTACCGGGGAGCTGTTTTTT. Its protein product is CASSDGTGLTGELFF.

The J gene is TRBJ2-1, the V gene TRBV6-1; 12 nucleotides align to TRBD2. Unmatched junction bases numbered 6, after V lost 7 bases and J lost 5 bases. This CDR3 is 15 amino acids long. Per germline, CDR1 MNHNS and CDR2 SASEGT. The CDR3 DNA reads as TGTGCCAGCACCCCTCTAGCGGGGGGGAACAATGAGCAGTTCTTC. This gives the protein CASTPLAGGNNEQFF.

The rearrangement uses TRBV6-6 and TRBJ2-7; D is uncertain. CDR3 size: 13 residues. The germline V gene has CDR1 MNHNY and CDR2 SVGAGI (reference sequence). Trimming pared 4 bases from V and 0 bases from J, leaving 7 bases between. The CDR3 sequence: CASSFGDSYEQYF. The CDR3 DNA sequence: TGTGCCAGCAGTTTTGGGGACTCCTACGAGCAGTACTTC.

V gene TRBV28 combines with J gene TRBJ2-7, with 7 bases identical to TRBD1. Germline loops: CDR1 MDHEN, CDR2 SYDVKM. The CDR3 has 19 amino acids. The junction had 20 bases not matched to a gene; V was cut back by 4 bases and J by 2 bases. The CDR3 DNA is TGTGCCAGCAGTTGCACCGGGACAGACGATCGAAGGTCCCCCTACGAGCAGTACTTC. It codes for CASSCTGTDDRRSPYEQYF.

This rearrangement joins TRBV11-2 to TRBJ2-7, with no clear D. Trimming took off 0 bases at V and 3 bases at J, with 9 bases between the two ends. The CDR3 runs 14 residues. CDR1 and CDR2 from the germline V gene are SGHAT and FQNNGV. CDR3 DNA sequence: TGTGCCAGCAGCTTAGATCCCGGTCTCTACGAGCAGTACTTC. This translates into CASSLDPGLYEQYF.